The T cell receptor (beta chain) under discussion was sequenced for a study of blood T cell repertoires in COVID-19. Overall study: Researchers got acute and convalescent COVID-19 samples from the United States, Italy and Spain. PBMCs, B-cell-depleted T cells, or T cells provided the cDNA or gDNA that made up the material.

Sequencing was performed with immunoSEQ multiplex PCR; in TCRdb, only in-frame clones are kept and a portion is missing. The repertoire holds roughly 260,000 clones, with about 90% as singletons. Germline CDR1 reads MNHEY; CDR2 reads SMNVEV (reference sequence). CDR3 length: 14 residues. Trimming cost V 3 bases and J 1 base, with 9 bases left between them. The chain couples TRBV27 to TRBJ1-1, with D perhaps TRBD1 (5 bases). The clonotype comes from a woman aged 45-60 years with acute or convalescent COVID-19. The sequenced sample was peripheral blood. As DNA, the CDR3 is TGTGCCAGCAGTTTTTCGACAGCGAACACTGAAGCTTTCTTT. Amino acid sequence: CASSFSTANTEAFF.